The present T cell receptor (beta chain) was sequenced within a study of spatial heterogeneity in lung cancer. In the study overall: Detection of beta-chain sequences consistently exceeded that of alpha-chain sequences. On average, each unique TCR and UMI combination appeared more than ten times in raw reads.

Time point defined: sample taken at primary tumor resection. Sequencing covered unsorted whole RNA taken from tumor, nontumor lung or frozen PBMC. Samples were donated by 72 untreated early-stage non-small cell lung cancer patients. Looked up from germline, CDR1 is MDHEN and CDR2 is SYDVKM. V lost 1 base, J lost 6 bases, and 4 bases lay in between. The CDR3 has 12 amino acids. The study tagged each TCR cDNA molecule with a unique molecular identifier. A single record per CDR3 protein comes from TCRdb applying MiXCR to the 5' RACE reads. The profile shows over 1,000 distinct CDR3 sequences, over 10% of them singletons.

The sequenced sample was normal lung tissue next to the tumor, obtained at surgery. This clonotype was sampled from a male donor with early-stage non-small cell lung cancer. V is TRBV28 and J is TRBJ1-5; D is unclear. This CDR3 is CASSLFGQPQHF. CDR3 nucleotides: TGTGCCAGCAGTTTATTCGGTCAGCCCCAGCATTTT.